A selection of T cell receptor beta chains follows, all from one sample in a study of radiation and T cells in renal cell carcinoma. TCRdb's copy holds only in-frame clones and misses some; the assay was immunoSEQ multiplex PCR. The sample holds about 130,000 clones, over 75% seen once. The material sequenced was blood, taken from a patient whose treatment included radiotherapy and nephrectomy. The receptors come from a man aged 45-65 years with renal cell carcinoma. Each CDR3 is given with its conserved first and last residue. A D gene is named only where the DNA matches it firmly. The size of a clone is reported for some rows only, either as once, few or many, or as a class for expanded clones.

>TRBV18|-|-|TRBJ2-3
CASSPGLKGTQYF
TGTGCCAGCTCACCAGGGCTCAAGGGTACGCAGTATTTT
>TRBV6-5|-|-|TRBJ1-1
CASSHQGGNTEAFF
TGTGCCAGCAGCCACCAGGGAGGAAACACTGAAGCTTTCTTT
>TRBV6-1|-|once|TRBJ1-1
CASGSEDTEAFF
TGTGCCAGCGGATCCGAGGACACTGAAGCTTTCTTT
>TRBV5-6|-|-|TRBJ1-1
CASSLDIMNTEAFF
TGTGCCAGCAGCCTGGACATCATGAACACTGAAGCTTTCTTT
>TRBV10-1|-|-|TRBJ1-2
CASRPPDSLRGYTF
TGCGCCAGCAGGCCCCCGGACAGTCTTAGAGGCTACACCTTC
>TRBV9|-|-|TRBJ2-3
CASSYLWDTQYF
TGTGCCAGCAGCTACCTCTGGGATACGCAGTATTTT
>TRBV7-8|-|few|TRBJ1-1
CASSFRAGVAFF
TGTGCCAGCAGCTTCCGGGCGGGGGTAGCTTTCTTT
>TRBV7-3|-|-|TRBJ1-1
CASSLTVNTEAFF
TGTGCCAGCAGCTTAACTGTGAACACTGAAGCTTTCTTT
>TRBV9|-|once|TRBJ2-3
CASSVATHTDTQYF
TGTGCCAGCAGCGTAGCGACCCACACCGATACGCAGTATTTT
>TRBV6-5|TRBD1|few|TRBJ1-2
CASRSGQLYTF
TGTGCCAGCAGGTCGGGACAGCTATACACCTTC
>TRBV5-1|-|-|TRBJ1-2
CASSLQGDGYTF
TGCGCCAGCAGCTTACAGGGAGATGGCTACACCTTC
>TRBV7-9|TRBD2|-|TRBJ2-1
CASSTSGRPFF
TGTGCCAGCAGCACTAGCGGGAGGCCGTTCTTC
>TRBV9|TRBD2|-|TRBJ2-1
CASSMGSGGEQFF
TGTGCCAGCAGCATGGGGAGCGGGGGCGAGCAGTTCTTC
>TRBV7-2|-|-|TRBJ2-2
CASSFLTVTGELFF
TGTGCCAGCAGCTTCTTGACAGTCACCGGGGAGCTGTTTTTT
>TRBV7-3|-|-|TRBJ1-4
CASSLTGGLNEKLFF
TGTGCCAGCAGCTTAACAGGGGGACTTAATGAAAAACTGTTTTTT
>TRBV7-9|TRBD1|-|TRBJ1-3
CASSPGTEGGNTIYF
TGTGCCAGCAGCCCCGGGACAGAGGGTGGAAACACCATATATTTT
>TRBV2|-|-|TRBJ2-5
CASSVQETQYF
TGTGCCAGCAGTGTCCAAGAGACCCAGTACTTC
>TRBV7-2|-|-|TRBJ1-1
CASRVKAEAFF
TGTGCCAGCAGAGTGAAGGCTGAAGCTTTCTTT
>TRBV15|-|-|TRBJ2-5
CATRKTTGSGETQYF
TGTGCCACCAGAAAAACCACAGGGTCCGGGGAGACCCAGTACTTC
>TRBV18|-|few|TRBJ1-2
CASSPPQGPTGTF
TGTGCCAGCTCACCACCGCAGGGCCCGACAGGTACCTTC
>TRBV19|-|-|TRBJ1-5
CASSIQDSNQPQHF
TGTGCCAGTAGTATACAGGATAGCAATCAGCCCCAGCATTTT
>TRBV7-9|-|-|TRBJ2-5
CASSSNTGQETQYF
TGTGCCAGCAGTTCCAATACAGGGCAAGAGACCCAGTACTTC
>TRBV10-1|-|few|TRBJ2-3
CASSDGSSTDTQYF
TGCGCCAGCAGTGACGGTAGTTCCACAGATACGCAGTATTTT
>TRBV4-1|-|-|TRBJ2-1
CASSQEPTRLPGDNEQFF
TGCGCCAGCAGCCAAGAACCGACCCGGCTCCCTGGGGACAATGAGCAGTTCTTC
>TRBV9|-|-|TRBJ2-1
CASSVGQVNNEQFF
TGTGCCAGCAGCGTAGGGCAGGTAAACAATGAGCAGTTCTTC
>TRBV5-1|-|once|TRBJ2-4
CASSLWEANIQYF
TGCGCCAGCAGCTTGTGGGAGGCGAACATTCAGTACTTC
>TRBV5-1|TRBD2|-|TRBJ2-5
CASSSTAGRLQETQYF
TGCGCCAGCAGCTCCACAGCGGGGAGACTCCAAGAGACCCAGTACTTC
>TRBV30|-|-|TRBJ1-1
CAWTPGPGTEAFF
TGTGCCTGGACCCCGGGCCCTGGAACTGAAGCTTTCTTT
>TRBV5-1|-|-|TRBJ2-3
CASGDQGSSTDTQYF
TGCGCCAGCGGTGATCAGGGTTCGAGCACAGATACGCAGTATTTT
>TRBV2|TRBD1|-|TRBJ1-2
CASSEGRGHGNYGYTF
TGTGCCAGCAGTGAGGGCAGGGGGCATGGGAACTATGGCTACACCTTC
>TRBV7-9|-|-|TRBJ1-3
CASSKTAESSGNTIYF
TGTGCCAGCAGCAAGACAGCCGAGAGCTCTGGAAACACCATATATTTT
>TRBV5-1|-|-|TRBJ2-3
CASSAAREDTQYF
TGCGCCAGCAGCGCCGCCAGGGAGGATACGCAGTATTTT
>TRBV27|TRBD1|-|TRBJ2-2
CASSIGTGGTGELFF
TGTGCCAGCAGCATTGGGACAGGGGGAACCGGGGAGCTGTTTTTT
>TRBV29-1|-|-|TRBJ2-5
CSVGGDIRETQYF
TGCAGCGTCGGAGGAGACATCCGGGAGACCCAGTACTTC
>TRBV7-8|-|few|TRBJ2-5
CASSHRGAESIYQETQYF
TGTGCCAGCAGCCACCGAGGTGCAGAATCAATTTACCAAGAGACCCAGTACTTC
>TRBV9|-|-|TRBJ1-3
CASSADPLPSLPGNTIYF
TGTGCCAGCAGCGCCGATCCTCTCCCTTCGTTACCCGGAAACACCATATATTTT
>TRBV6-1|-|-|TRBJ2-1
CASSVHQDNEQFF
TGTGCCAGCAGTGTACACCAGGACAATGAGCAGTTCTTC
>TRBV25-1|TRBD2|-|TRBJ2-3
CASSEDAGGTDTQYF
TGTGCCAGCAGTGAAGACGCGGGGGGCACAGATACGCAGTATTTT
>TRBV27|-|-|TRBJ2-7
CASKGTDSSYEQYF
TGTGCCAGCAAGGGGACCGATAGCTCCTACGAGCAGTACTTC
>TRBV27|TRBD2|-|TRBJ2-5
CASSDGLAVWTQYF
TGTGCCAGCAGCGACGGACTAGCGGTATGGACCCAGTACTTC
>TRBV6-5|-|few|TRBJ1-2
CARWGCSSLWGYTF
TGTGCCAGGTGGGGTTGCTCCTCCTTGTGGGGCTACACCTTC
>TRBV9|-|many|TRBJ1-2
CASSSQANNYGYTF
TGTGCCAGCAGCTCCCAGGCCAATAACTATGGCTACACCTTC
>TRBV29-1|-|many|TRBJ1-2
CSVEVDSNYGYTF
TGCAGCGTTGAGGTCGACAGCAACTATGGCTACACCTTC
>TRBV28|-|-|TRBJ1-4
CASSSGANEKLFF
TGTGCCAGCAGTTCTGGGGCTAATGAAAAACTGTTTTTT
>TRBV18|-|few|TRBJ1-1
CASSQGIGEETEAFF
TGTGCCAGCTCACAGGGAATAGGGGAGGAGACTGAAGCTTTCTTT
>TRBV4-2|TRBD2|many|TRBJ2-6
CASSQDRGGSGANVLTF
TGTGCCAGCAGCCAAGATCGGGGGGGCTCTGGGGCCAACGTCCTGACTTTC
>TRBV6-5|TRBD1|-|TRBJ1-3
CASRPTGDYRNTIYF
TGTGCCAGCAGGCCGACAGGGGATTACAGAAACACCATATATTTT
>TRBV30|-|once|TRBJ2-5
CAWRAGQTQYF
TGTGCCTGGAGGGCAGGACAGACCCAGTACTTC
>TRBV21-1|-|-|TRBJ1-2
CASSKGPGHSLGYTF
TGTGCCAGCAGCAAAGGACCGGGACACTCCCTCGGCTACACCTTC
>TRBV28|-|-|TRBJ2-7
CASSSEWSEQYF
TGTGCCAGCAGTTCAGAGTGGAGCGAGCAGTACTTC